These 7 T cell receptor beta chains share one sample of origin, sequenced in a study of blood T cell repertoires in COVID-19. Method: immunoSEQ multiplex PCR; TCRdb's copy keeps in-frame clones and lacks some. The sample holds approximately 530,000 clones, around nine tenths seen once. Sequenced sample: peripheral blood. Every receptor here comes from a woman in her fifties or sixties with COVID-19, enrolled during active disease.

The chain is built from TRBV18 and TRBJ1-4, with 7 bases lining up with TRBD1. The CDR3 is 15 amino acids. Germline V gene lookup returns CDR1 KGHSH and CDR2 LQKENI. Losses at the gene ends were 3 bases for V and 1 base for J; bases not matched to a gene: 2. CDR3 DNA sequence: TGTGCCAGCTCACCGCAGGGGGAAACTAATGAAAAACTGTTTTTT. Amino acids: CASSPQGETNEKLFF. Using reference TRBV18 and TRBJ1-4 for the parts outside the CDR3, the full variable domain is NAGVMQNPRHLVRRRGQEARLRCSPMKGHSHVYWYRQLPEEGLKFMVYLQKENIIDESGMPKERFSAEFPKEGPSILRIQQVVRGDSAAYFCASSPQGETNEKLFFGSGTQLSVL.

The chain uses TRBV29-1 and TRBJ1-2, with 7 bases matching TRBD1. The CDR3 runs to 14 residues. Germline CDR1 reads SQVTM; CDR2 reads ANQGSEA. Trimming removed 1 base from V and 0 bases from J; junction bases left unmatched: 2. The chain's CDR3 is CSVEVTGTNYGYTF. The CDR3 bases are TGCAGCGTTGAAGTGACAGGGACTAACTATGGCTACACCTTC.

This chain connects TRBV28 to TRBJ2-2; D call uncertain. Germline CDR1 MDHEN, CDR2 SYDVKM. The CDR3 consists of 14 residues. V was clipped by 4 bases and J by 7 bases, with 13 bases between them. The CDR3 region is CASSSLPWLGELFF. The CDR3 DNA follows: TGTGCCAGCAGTTCCCTCCCGTGGCTCGGGGAGCTGTTTTTT.

The V and J genes are TRBV6-1 and TRBJ1-2; D gene unclear. The CDR3 consists of 14 residues. The V end lost 0 bases, the J end lost 8 bases, and 13 bases lay between the germline ends. Germline V gene sequence: CDR1 MNHNS, CDR2 SASEGT. The CDR3 sequence: CASSEANGLRGYTF. DNA for the CDR3: TGTGCCAGCAGTGAAGCTAACGGATTGAGGGGCTACACCTTC.

The gene calls are TRBV19 and TRBJ2-1; 12 bases align to TRBD2. The germline CDR1 and CDR2 sequences are LNHDA and SQIVND (reference sequence). The CDR3 spans 15 residues. V lost 7 bases to trimming and J lost 4 bases; unmatched junction nucleotides: 5. CDR3 sequence (DNA): TGTGCCAGTAAACTAGCGGGGGGCCTATACAATGAGCAGTTCTTC. It translates to CASKLAGGLYNEQFF.

The chain combines TRBV30 with TRBJ1-2; D is unclear. CDR1 and CDR2 from the germline V gene are GTSNPN and SVGIG (reference sequence). The CDR3 has 13 residues. Trimming shortened V by 2 bases and J by 6 bases, and 13 bases separated the two germline ends. The CDR3 protein is CAWSSGIRNGYTF. DNA of the CDR3: TGTGCCTGGAGTTCGGGGATTCGTAATGGCTACACCTTC.

This clone was seen a few times. This chain joins TRBV4-1 and TRBJ1-4, with 8 bases lining up with TRBD1. The V and J ends lost 0 bases and 7 bases, in that order; junction bases with no gene match: 7. Germline CDR1 MGHRA, CDR2 YSYEKL. The CDR3 extends over 16 amino acids. The CDR3 here is CASSQEEARGPEKLFF. The CDR3 nucleotides are TGCGCCAGCAGCCAAGAAGAAGCCAGGGGGCCTGAAAAACTGTTTTTT.